Shown below are 25 T cell receptor beta chains from a single sample sequenced in a study of T cells in localized non-small cell lung cancer. Profiling relied on immunoSEQ multiplex PCR, and the TCRdb table lists in-frame clones only, not all of them. This sample has around 130,000 clones; roughly 90% occur once, and the top ten carry 1.5% to 2%. The sequencing used peripheral blood, collected before any cancer treatment. These TCRs come from a female donor older than 55 with stage I lung adenocarcinoma.

The chain uses TRBV13 and TRBJ2-7; possible D gene TRBD2, 5 bases. Germline CDR1 PRHDT, CDR2 FYEKMQ (reference sequence). The V and J ends lost 1 base and 4 bases respectively, with 11 bases between them. The CDR3 sequence is 14 residues long. In nucleotides, the CDR3 is TGTGCCAGCAGCTTAGAGCGGACTCGATACGAGCAGTACTTC. This translates into CASSLERTRYEQYF.

V and J are TRBV30 and TRBJ2-1; 12 bases are a match to TRBD2. Trimming took 0 bases from V and 8 from J; bases not matched to a gene: 5. The CDR3 extends over 15 amino acids. Germline V gene data show CDR1 as GTSNPN and CDR2 as SVGIG (reference sequence). CDR3 sequence: CAWSVETSGSHEQFF. CDR3 in DNA: TGTGCCTGGAGTGTCGAGACTAGCGGGAGCCATGAGCAGTTCTTC. The full variable domain, its missing parts supplied by reference TRBV30 and TRBJ2-1, is SQTIHQWPATLVQPVGSPLSLECTVEGTSNPNLYWYRQAAGRGLQLLFYSVGIGQISSEVPQNLSASRPQDRQFILSSKKLLLSDSGFYLCAWSVETSGSHEQFFGPGTRLTVL.

The gene calls are TRBV19 and TRBJ2-7; D is ambiguous. Germline assignment: CDR1 LNHDA and CDR2 SQIVND (reference sequence). V lost 6 bases to trimming and J lost 6 bases, with 15 bases between them. The CDR3 runs to 13 residues. Here the CDR3 reads CASSQIWGVEQYF. The CDR3 bases are TGTGCCAGTAGCCAGATATGGGGTGTCGAGCAGTACTTC.

This clone has a single count. This chain connects TRBV9 to TRBJ2-7; 10 bases line up with TRBD1. In germline, CDR1 is SGDLS, CDR2 YYNGEE. This CDR3 has 15 residues. Trimming took 3 bases from V and 3 from J; bases not matched to a gene: 6. The CDR3 protein is CASSGGDRGIYEQYF. CDR3 DNA sequence: TGTGCCAGCAGCGGTGGGGACAGGGGCATCTACGAGCAGTACTTC.

The chain is built from TRBV30 and TRBJ1-1; possibly TRBD1 for D (5 bases). Trimming took off 3 bases at V and 1 base at J, with 9 bases between the two ends. Germline values: CDR1 GTSNPN, CDR2 SVGIG (reference sequence). This CDR3 spans 13 amino acids. The DNA for the CDR3 is TGTGCCTGGAGGGAGGGGCGGAACACTGAAGCTTTCTTT. This translates into CAWREGRNTEAFF.

V gene TRBV28 combines with J gene TRBJ2-7; D possibly corresponds to TRBD2 (6 bases). This CDR3 spans 13 amino acids. Between the trimmed V and J ends, which lost 6 bases and 2 bases, there was a span of 11 bases. Germline V CDR1 and CDR2: MDHEN, SYDVKM. CDR3 nucleotide sequence: TGTGCCAGCAGAACCGGACTACCCTACGAGCAGTACTTC. Amino acids: CASRTGLPYEQYF.

The chain is built from TRBV5-1 and TRBJ2-3; D gene ambiguous. Trimming took off 6 bases at V and 4 bases at J, with 15 bases between the two ends. Germline V lookup: CDR1 SGHRS, CDR2 YFSETQ. The length of the CDR3 is 14 residues. The CDR3 DNA reads as TGCGCCAGCATGGCCACCACGTGGGCAGATACGCAGTATTTT. Translation: CASMATTWADTQYF.

V is TRBV19 and J is TRBJ2-3, with D perhaps matching TRBD1 (5 bases). V was cut by 1 base and J by 0 bases, with 8 bases left in between. Germline-derived CDR1 and CDR2 are LNHDA and SQIVND (reference sequence). This CDR3 spans 15 amino acids. The CDR3 nucleotides read TGTGCCAGTAGTATAGGTCAGGGTAGCACAGATACGCAGTATTTT. It encodes CASSIGQGSTDTQYF. Full variable domain (missing parts from reference TRBV19 and TRBJ2-3): DGGITQSPKYLFRKEGQNVTLSCEQNLNHDAMYWYRQDPGQGLRLIYYSQIVNDFQKGDIAEGYSVSREKKESFPLTVTSAQKNPTAFYLCASSIGQGSTDTQYFGPGTRLTVL.

V usage is TRBV29-1 and J usage is TRBJ2-3; weak D call: TRBD2 (6 bases). Germline V gene data show CDR1 as SQVTM and CDR2 as ANQGSEA. The CDR3 is 14 residues long. V shed 4 bases and J shed 0 bases, with 11 bases lying between them. Here the CDR3 reads CSVARGTSTDTQYF. CDR3 nucleotide sequence: TGCAGCGTTGCCCGGGGGACTAGCACAGATACGCAGTATTTT.

The V and J genes are TRBV6-1 and TRBJ2-7; 7 bases agree with TRBD1. V lost 3 bases and J lost 6; bases outside the gene matches: 11. The CDR3 extends over 15 amino acids. Germline lookup yields CDR1 MNHNS and CDR2 SASEGT. The CDR3 coding sequence is TGTGCCAGCAGTGAGGGGACAGAGCCTATGCGCGAGCAGTACTTC. Encoded protein: CASSEGTEPMREQYF.

The chain carries TRBV6-1 and TRBJ2-7; 7 nucleotides agree with TRBD1. V lost 6 bases, J lost 2 bases, and 7 bases stayed unmatched. The CDR3 extends over 14 amino acids. CDR1 and CDR2 from the germline V gene are MNHNS and SASEGT. The CDR3 here is CASRRLTGAYEQYF. In DNA, the CDR3 is TGTGCCAGCAGGAGACTTACAGGGGCCTACGAGCAGTACTTC.

The gene calls are TRBV28 and TRBJ2-3; no definite D call. The CDR3 runs to 12 residues. V shed 5 bases and J shed 2 bases, with 5 bases lying between them. Germline V gives CDR1 MDHEN, CDR2 SYDVKM. The CDR3 sequence: CASSRITDTQYF. In DNA, the CDR3 is TGTGCCAGCAGTCGTATCACAGATACGCAGTATTTT.

The V call is TRBV2, the J call TRBJ1-1, with 7 bases that match TRBD1. The V gene end was trimmed by 9 bases and the J gene end by 3 bases; junction bases not matched to a gene: 10. This CDR3 spans 14 amino acids. Per germline, CDR1 SNHLY and CDR2 FYNNEI. The CDR3 DNA is TGTGCCAGGACCGCGGACAGGTGGGACACTGAAGCTTTCTTT. Translated, it gives CARTADRWDTEAFF.

The chain joins TRBV5-1 to TRBJ2-7; the match to TRBD1 covers 10 bases. The germline V gene has CDR1 SGHRS and CDR2 YFSETQ. V was pared by 4 bases and J by 2 bases, with 3 bases of the junction left unmatched. The CDR3 loop spans 14 amino acids. The CDR3 DNA sequence: TGCGCCAGCAGCCCGGACAGGGGGGCCTACGAGCAGTACTTC. This gives the protein CASSPDRGAYEQYF.

The chain recombines TRBV5-1 with TRBJ2-7, with 12 bases that match TRBD2. This CDR3 has 15 residues. Losses at the gene ends were 0 bases for V and 8 bases for J; bases not matched to a gene: 6. Germline CDR1 is SGHRS and CDR2 is YFSETQ. The CDR3 loop reads CASSLETSGSRQQYF. CDR3 bases: TGCGCCAGCAGCTTGGAGACTAGCGGGAGCCGTCAGCAGTACTTC. Complete variable domain (other parts from reference TRBV5-1 and TRBJ2-7): KAGVTQTPRYLIKTRGQQVTLSCSPISGHRSVSWYQQTPGQGLQFLFEYFSETQRNKGNFPGRFSGRQFSNSRSEMNVSTLELGDSALYLCASSLETSGSRQQYFGPGTRLTVT.

The chain joins TRBV11-2 to TRBJ2-1, with 8 nucleotides matching TRBD1. The junction had 2 bases not matched to a gene; V was cut back by 3 bases and J by 4 bases. The CDR3 covers 14 residues. Germline CDR1 SGHAT, CDR2 FQNNGV. CDR3 in amino acids: CASSFQGAYNEQFF. DNA of the CDR3: TGTGCCAGCAGCTTCCAGGGGGCTTACAATGAGCAGTTCTTC.

This chain joins TRBV6-5 and TRBJ1-1; D remains unclear. The V end lost 0 bases, the J end lost 2 bases, and 10 bases lay between the germline ends. The CDR3 is 15 residues long. Germline loops: CDR1 MNHEY, CDR2 SVGAGI. DNA for the CDR3: TGTGCCAGCAGTTACTCCCCCACCTTCAACACTGAAGCTTTCTTT. Encoded protein: CASSYSPTFNTEAFF.

The J gene is TRBJ2-1, the V gene TRBV11-2; D remains ambiguous. Between the trimmed V and J ends, which lost 4 bases and 10 bases, there was a span of 8 bases. The CDR3 is 11 residues long. The germline gives CDR1 SGHAT, CDR2 FQNNGV. The CDR3 region has the DNA TGTGCCAGCAGCTCCTTTAGCGAGCAGTTCTTC. The encoded protein is CASSSFSEQFF. The full variable domain, in which reference TRBV11-2 and TRBJ2-1 provide the parts outside the CDR3, is EAGVAQSPRYKIIEKRQSVAFWCNPISGHATLYWYQQILGQGPKLLIQFQNNGVVDDSQLPKDRFSAERLKGVDSTLKIQPAKLEDSAVYLCASSSFSEQFFGPGTRLTVL.

The V gene is TRBV11-2, the J gene TRBJ2-5; D may be TRBD2 (5 bases). CDR3 size: 17 residues. In germline, CDR1 is SGHAT, CDR2 FQNNGV. V lost 3 bases, J lost 2 bases, and 19 bases lay in between. CDR3 nucleotides: TGTGCCAGCAGCTTGGTTGGCGGGTCCTCTTATCAAGAGACCCAGTACTTC. Its protein product is CASSLVGGSSYQETQYF.

The chain recombines TRBV28 with TRBJ2-2, with 10 bases matching TRBD1. Per germline, CDR1 MDHEN and CDR2 SYDVKM. CDR3 length: 16 residues. Trimming removed 5 bases from V and 4 bases from J; junction bases left unmatched: 7. DNA of the CDR3: TGTGCCAGCAGTCCTCCGGGGACAGGGGCCACCGGGGAGCTGTTTTTT. Translated: CASSPPGTGATGELFF.

This clone was seen a few times. The chain links TRBV9 to TRBJ2-6; D ambiguous. V was cut by 4 bases and J by 0 bases, with 17 bases left in between. The CDR3 totals 18 residues. From germline, CDR1 is SGDLS and CDR2 YYNGEE. CDR3 nucleotide sequence: TGTGCCAGCAGCCCTAGATCCGCCTCCGACTCTGGGGCCAACGTCCTGACTTTC. It translates to CASSPRSASDSGANVLTF.

The chain uses TRBV27 and TRBJ2-7; 7 bases are shared with TRBD1. The CDR3 totals 18 residues. Trimming took 6 bases from V and 2 from J; bases not matched to a gene: 19. The germline V gene encodes CDR1 MNHEY and CDR2 SMNVEV (reference sequence). DNA for the CDR3: TGTGCCAGCAGCAATCTACACCCTGGGGACAGCGGTACCTACGAGCAGTACTTC. Its protein product is CASSNLHPGDSGTYEQYF.

The genes are TRBV30 and TRBJ1-2; the match to TRBD1 covers 8 bases. From germline, CDR1 is GTSNPN and CDR2 SVGIG (reference sequence). This CDR3 contains 13 residues. V lost 2 bases, J lost 6 bases, and 5 bases stayed unmatched. The CDR3 loop reads CAWSTGGMDGYTF. For the CDR3, the DNA is TGTGCCTGGAGTACAGGGGGAATGGATGGCTACACCTTC.

This chain connects TRBV7-3 to TRBJ1-2; TRBD1 aligns across 7 bases. The CDR3 is 16 residues long. Germline V gene lookup returns CDR1 SGHTA and CDR2 FQGTGA. V lost 5 bases, J lost 5 bases, and 14 bases stayed unmatched. CDR3 loop: CASSPQGGAVRYGYTF. The CDR3 nucleotides read TGTGCCAGCAGCCCACAAGGGGGCGCCGTTCGGTATGGCTACACCTTC. Full variable domain (rest looked up from reference TRBV7-3 and TRBJ1-2): GAGVSQTPSNKVTEKGKYVELRCDPISGHTALYWYRQSLGQGPEFLIYFQGTGAADDSGLPNDRFFAVRPEGSVSTLKIQRTERGDSAVYLCASSPQGGAVRYGYTFGSGTRLTVV.

This chain uses TRBV6-6 with TRBJ2-3, with 9 bases aligning to TRBD2. The CDR3 consists of 15 residues. CDR1 and CDR2 (germline): MNHNY, SVGAGI (reference sequence). The V and J ends lost 7 bases and 5 bases, in that order; junction bases with no gene match: 10. The CDR3 spells CASKTSGGRKDTQYF. CDR3 nucleotides: TGTGCCAGCAAGACTAGCGGTGGTCGTAAAGATACGCAGTATTTT.